The 9 T cell receptor beta chains below all came from one sample that was sequenced in a study of identical twins. TCRdb fed the 5' RACE reads into MiXCR, producing one record per CDR3 protein. The sample gives approximately 470,000 distinct CDR3 sequences, approximately 14% of which show up once; around 0.48% is in the top ten. These data were likewise used in another study, on yellow fever vaccine responses in identical twins.

What was sequenced was CD4+ T cells sorted from blood. These receptor sequences come from a woman between 18 and 30 years old in good health.

The chain is built from TRBV2 and TRBJ2-3; a possible D gene is TRBD2 (6 bases). The CDR3 sequence is 14 residues long. Germline V gene lookup returns CDR1 SNHLY and CDR2 FYNNEI. The germline V and J ends were trimmed by 8 bases and 1 base, with 13 bases remaining between them. The CDR3 DNA sequence: TGTGCCAGCGTCTGGGGGGATCGCACAGATACGCAGTATTTT. Amino acids: CASVWGDRTDTQYF.

This rearrangement joins TRBV7-9 to TRBJ2-1; D gene uncertain. Germline values: CDR1 SEHNR, CDR2 FQNEAQ (reference sequence). Between the trimmed V and J ends, which lost 1 base and 8 bases, there was a span of 15 bases. There are 15 residues in the CDR3. The CDR3, as DNA: TGTGCCAGCAGCTTAGTTCTTCCCCAATACCATGAGCAGTTCTTC. Protein: CASSLVLPQYHEQFF.

The chain carries TRBV6-1 and TRBJ2-7; no clear D. The V gene lost 4 bases and the J gene lost 5 bases, with 18 bases spanning the gap. This CDR3 spans 15 amino acids. Germline CDR1 MNHNS, CDR2 SASEGT. CDR3 protein: CASSADRPSFNEQYF. CDR3 nucleotides: TGTGCCAGCAGTGCGGACCGACCGAGCTTTAACGAGCAGTACTTC.

This clonotype was seen only a few times. The rearrangement uses TRBV3-1 and TRBJ1-4; D possibly corresponds to TRBD1 (6 bases). Trimming took 1 base from V and 8 from J, leaving 8 bases between them. From germline, CDR1 is LGHDT and CDR2 YNNKEL (reference sequence). The CDR3 consists of 13 residues. The CDR3 loop is CASSQGTAEKLFF. CDR3 DNA sequence: TGTGCCAGCAGCCAAGGGACAGCCGAAAAACTGTTTTTT.

There are a few counts of this clonotype. V gene TRBV3-1 combines with J gene TRBJ2-3; D not certain. Germline CDR1 reads LGHDT; CDR2 reads YNNKEL (reference sequence). The CDR3 contains 15 residues. V lost 0 bases to trimming and J lost 1 base, with 8 bases between them. The CDR3 DNA reads as TGTGCCAGCAGCCAAGATCAACTGCGCACAGATACGCAGTATTTT. It translates to CASSQDQLRTDTQYF.

The CDR3, as DNA: TGTGCCAGCAGCGCGACTTATAACTATGGCTACACCTTC. Residues: CASSATYNYGYTF. The chain carries TRBV7-8 and TRBJ1-2; D is unresolved. The germline gives CDR1 SGHVS, CDR2 FQNEAQ. Trimming removed 5 bases from V and 1 base from J, with 8 bases in between. The CDR3 covers 13 residues.

The rearrangement links TRBV6-2 or TRBV6-3 to TRBJ1-5, with a tentative D call TRBD1 (6 bases). The CDR3 sequence is 16 residues long. Trimming removed 6 bases from V and 3 bases from J, with 18 bases in between. The germline V gene has CDR1 MNHEY and CDR2 SVGEGT. The CDR3 DNA sequence: TGTGCCAGCAGCCGAGGGGCAGGGGTGACCAATCAGCCCCAGCATTTT. Translating it yields CASSRGAGVTNQPQHF.

This clonotype was seen a handful of times. V and J are TRBV6-2 or TRBV6-3 and TRBJ2-1; D perhaps matches TRBD2 (5 bases). Trimming shortened V by 7 bases and J by 0 bases, and 10 bases separated the two germline ends. The CDR3 covers 14 residues. Germline V lookup: CDR1 MNHEY, CDR2 SVGEGT. CDR3 in amino acids: CASKGGSSYNEQFF. CDR3 DNA sequence: TGTGCCAGCAAGGGTGGGAGCTCCTACAATGAGCAGTTCTTC.

The chain couples TRBV20-1 to TRBJ2-7; 8 bases fit TRBD2. V lost 1 base, J lost 0 bases, and 2 bases stayed unmatched. CDR1 and CDR2 from the germline V gene are DFQATT and SNEGSKA (reference sequence). The CDR3 is 14 amino acids. The chain's CDR3 is CSARGGGNSYEQYF. The CDR3 DNA follows: TGCAGTGCTAGAGGCGGGGGGAACTCCTACGAGCAGTACTTC.